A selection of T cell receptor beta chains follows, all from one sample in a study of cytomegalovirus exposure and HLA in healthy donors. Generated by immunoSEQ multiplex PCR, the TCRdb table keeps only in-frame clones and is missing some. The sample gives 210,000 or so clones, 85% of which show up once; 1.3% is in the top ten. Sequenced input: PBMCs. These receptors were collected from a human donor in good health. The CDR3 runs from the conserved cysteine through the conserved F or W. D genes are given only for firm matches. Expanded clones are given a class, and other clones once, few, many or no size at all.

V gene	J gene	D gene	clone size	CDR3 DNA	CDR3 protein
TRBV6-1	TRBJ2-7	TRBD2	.	TGTGCCAGCAGTGAACCCGGGACTAGCGGGATGTACGAGCAGTACTTC	CASSEPGTSGMYEQYF
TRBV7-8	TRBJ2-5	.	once	TGTGCCAGCAGCGCGGGACGCCAGGGAGAGACCCAGTACTTC	CASSAGRQGETQYF
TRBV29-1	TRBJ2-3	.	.	TGCAGCGTTATGAGGACTGAACGAAATCCAGATACGCAGTATTTT	CSVMRTERNPDTQYF
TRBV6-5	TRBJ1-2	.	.	TGTGCCAGCAGGGCAGGGGTTTACTATGGCTACACCTTC	CASRAGVYYGYTF
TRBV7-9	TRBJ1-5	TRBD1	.	TGTGCCAGCAGCTTATCAGGGGGTCAGCCCCAGCATTTT	CASSLSGGQPQHF
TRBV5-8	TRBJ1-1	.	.	TGTGCCAGCAGCTTGGACGCGATGAACACTGAAGCTTTCTTT	CASSLDAMNTEAFF
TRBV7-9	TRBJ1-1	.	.	TGTTCCAGCAGCTTATCGAGATCAGGAGCTTTCTTT	CSSSLSRSGAFF
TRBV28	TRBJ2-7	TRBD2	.	TGTGCCAGCAGGCGGGGGGGCAGCTCCTACGAGCAGTACTTC	CASRRGGSSYEQYF
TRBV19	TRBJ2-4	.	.	TGTGCCAGTAAACCTGAAAAGAGGGTCCGACTTCAGTACTTC	CASKPEKRVRLQYF
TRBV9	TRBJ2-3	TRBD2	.	TGTGCCAGCAGCGTAGGACTAGCGGGACGCACAGATACGCAGTATTTT	CASSVGLAGRTDTQYF
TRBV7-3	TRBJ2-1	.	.	TGTGCCAGCAGCTTTCGTCCGGGGTACAATGAGCAGTTCTTC	CASSFRPGYNEQFF
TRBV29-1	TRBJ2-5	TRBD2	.	TGCAGCGTTGAGGGACTAGAAGAAGAGACCCAGTACTTC	CSVEGLEEETQYF
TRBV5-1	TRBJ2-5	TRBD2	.	TGCGCCAGCAGCTTGGAACCTAGCGGGATACGCCAAGAGACCCAGTACTTC	CASSLEPSGIRQETQYF
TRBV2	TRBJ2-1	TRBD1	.	TGTGCCAGCAGTGATTACAGGGGAATTTCCTACAATGAGCAGTTCTTC	CASSDYRGISYNEQFF
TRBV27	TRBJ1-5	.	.	TGTGCCAGCAGTTTGGGAGATAGCAATCAGCCCCAGCATTTT	CASSLGDSNQPQHF
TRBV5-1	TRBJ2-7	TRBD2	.	TGCGCCAGCAGCTTCACTGGCGGGAGCTCCTACGAGCAGTACTTC	CASSFTGGSSYEQYF
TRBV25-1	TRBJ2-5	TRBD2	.	TGTGCCAGCAGTGAGGGGCGGTTAGCGGGAAAAGAGACCCAGTACTTC	CASSEGRLAGKETQYF
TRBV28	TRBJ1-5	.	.	TGTGCCAGCAGTTTTATCGAGGCGGAGCAGATTAGTAATCAGCCCCAGCATTTT	CASSFIEAEQISNQPQHF
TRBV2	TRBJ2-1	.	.	TGTGCCACCAAAACTAGATTTGAGCAGTTCTTC	CATKTRFEQFF
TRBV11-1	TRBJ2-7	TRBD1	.	TGTGCCAGCAGCTTGGTACAGGGGGCGTCCTACGAGCAGTACTTC	CASSLVQGASYEQYF
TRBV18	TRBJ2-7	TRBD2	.	TGTGCCAGCTCAGCCGGGACTAGTTTACTCGAGCAGTACTTC	CASSAGTSLLEQYF
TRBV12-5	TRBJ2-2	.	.	TGTGCTAGTGGTTTGTACACGTGGGTAGGGGTATCAGGCGGGGAGCTGTTTTTT	CASGLYTWVGVSGGELFF
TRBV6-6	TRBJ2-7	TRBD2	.	TGTGCCAGCAATCCCCTACTAGCGGGAGGGGTGCAGTACTTC	CASNPLLAGGVQYF
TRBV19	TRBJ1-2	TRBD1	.	TGTGCCAGTAGTATAATGGCAGGGGGCAACTATGGCTACACCTTC	CASSIMAGGNYGYTF
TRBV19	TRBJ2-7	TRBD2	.	TGTGCCACCACAAGGACTAGCGGGAGTCCCGAGCAGTACTTC	CATTRTSGSPEQYF
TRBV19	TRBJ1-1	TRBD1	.	TGTGCCAGTACGGGGGACAGGGGGAACACTGAAGCTTTCTTT	CASTGDRGNTEAFF